This TCR beta chain was captured by sequencing in a study of blood T cell repertoires in COVID-19. Study context: The samples span acute and convalescent COVID-19 from the United States, Italy and Spain.

Trimming shortened V by 0 bases and J by 5 bases, and 5 bases separated the two germline ends. CDR1 and CDR2 (germline): SGHAT, FQNNGV. The length of the CDR3 is 12 residues. Profiled with immunoSEQ multiplex PCR; TCRdb holds only in-frame clones, not every one. The repertoire has over 60,000 clones, about 80% of them found once; the top ten carry over 7.5%. The V and J genes are TRBV11-2 and TRBJ2-7; D is unresolved. The TCR was taken from a human donor in a cohort sampled during active COVID-19. The sequenced sample was peripheral blood. The chain's CDR3 is CASSLESNEQYF. The CDR3 DNA reads TGTGCCAGCAGCTTAGAGTCCAACGAGCAGTACTTC.